These 20 T cell receptor beta chains were sequenced from one sample in a study of T cell changes during pregnancy in multiple sclerosis. Repertoires were generated with immunoSEQ multiplex PCR, while TCRdb's copy carries only in-frame clones and drops some. Among about 64,000 clones listed, approximately 91% were seen once. Sequenced here: peripheral blood, sampled in the second trimester of pregnancy. These receptors were collected from a female donor with multiple sclerosis, enrolled in a pregnancy study.

V and J are TRBV9 and TRBJ2-3, with 8 bases matching TRBD2. V was clipped by 0 bases and J by 3 bases; unmatched bases: 3. The CDR3 consists of 15 residues. Germline CDR1 SGDLS, CDR2 YYNGEE. CDR3 DNA sequence: TGTGCCAGCAGCGTAGGGCGGGGGGCTACAGATACGCAGTATTTT. This gives the protein CASSVGRGATDTQYF.

The chain employs TRBV19 and TRBJ2-6; TRBD1 agrees at 9 bases. CDR1 and CDR2 (germline): LNHDA, SQIVND (reference sequence). This CDR3 has 17 residues. The J segment lost 3 bases and the V segment lost 4 bases, leaving 7 bases of the junction unmatched. The CDR3 loop is CASSTLRTGVGANVLTF. As DNA, the CDR3 is TGTGCCAGTAGTACCTTGCGGACAGGGGTTGGGGCCAACGTCCTGACTTTC.

This clone was found once. The chain joins TRBV18 to TRBJ2-1, with TRBD2 as a possible D gene (5 bases). The germline V gene encodes CDR1 KGHSH and CDR2 LQKENI. Trimming left V 0 bases short and J 7 bases short, with 10 bases between. The CDR3 totals 14 residues. DNA of the CDR3: TGTGCCAGCTCACCACCCTTAGCGTCGAATGAGCAGTTCTTC. Protein sequence: CASSPPLASNEQFF. The variable domain in full, with the rest retrieved from reference TRBV18 and TRBJ2-1, is NAGVMQNPRHLVRRRGQEARLRCSPMKGHSHVYWYRQLPEEGLKFMVYLQKENIIDESGMPKERFSAEFPKEGPSILRIQQVVRGDSAAYFCASSPPLASNEQFFGPGTRLTVL.

This clone was seen just once. V and J are TRBV19 and TRBJ2-6; 8 bases fit TRBD1. Trimming cost V 3 bases and J 0 bases; bases outside gene matches: 10. This CDR3 has 19 residues. Germline V gives CDR1 LNHDA, CDR2 SQIVND (reference sequence). CDR3 in DNA: TGTGCCAGTAGTATGGGGGACAGGCTGTACCCCTCTGGGGCCAACGTCCTGACTTTC. Protein product: CASSMGDRLYPSGANVLTF.

This clone turned up a few times. V usage is TRBV4-3 and J usage is TRBJ1-1, with TRBD1 matching 11 bases. V shed 0 bases, J shed 4 bases, and the junction held 4 bases outside the gene matches. Germline lookup yields CDR1 LGHNA and CDR2 YSLEER. This CDR3 is built from 16 residues. Here the CDR3 reads CASSQDPGTGGTEAFF. Written as DNA, the CDR3 is TGCGCCAGCAGCCAAGATCCCGGGACAGGGGGCACTGAAGCTTTCTTT.

A remark on this clone: The junction and the germline gene differ at one end; a read error may be behind it. The V gene is TRBV28, the J gene TRBJ1-3; D ambiguous. Germline V gives CDR1 MDHEN, CDR2 SYDVKM. The CDR3 contains 14 residues. As DNA, the CDR3 is TGTGCCAGCAGTTTCCGGGCCTCTAATCCCGGGATCCATTTT. This gives the protein CASSFRASNPGIHF.

V usage is TRBV7-3 and J usage is TRBJ2-7; D possibly corresponds to TRBD2 (5 bases). CDR1 and CDR2 (germline): SGHTA, FQGTGA. CDR3 size: 15 residues. V lost 5 bases, J lost 0 bases, and 14 bases lay in between. CDR3 residues: CASSAGLGSSYEQYF. The CDR3 coding sequence is TGTGCCAGCAGCGCCGGTCTGGGGAGCTCCTACGAGCAGTACTTC.

The rearrangement joins TRBV9 to TRBJ2-7, with 8 bases aligning to TRBD1. CDR1 is SGDLS and CDR2 is YYNGEE in the germline V gene. The V and J ends lost 5 bases and 4 bases, in that order; junction bases with no gene match: 8. The CDR3 covers 14 residues. CDR3 DNA sequence: TGTGCCAGCAGTGCGGGGACAGGCGGATACGAGCAGTACTTC. Translated: CASSAGTGGYEQYF.

This rearrangement joins TRBV18 to TRBJ2-7, with TRBD2 as a possible D gene (7 bases). Trimming took off 6 bases at V and 2 bases at J, with 14 bases between the two ends. The CDR3 length is 14 residues. The germline V gene has CDR1 KGHSH and CDR2 LQKENI. In DNA, the CDR3 is TGTGCCAGCTCCGAGGGGGGGCCGACCTACGAGCAGTACTTC. It codes for CASSEGGPTYEQYF.

The chain combines TRBV30 with TRBJ2-2; TRBD1 might be the D (6 bases). The CDR3 has 13 residues. Trimming cost V 5 bases and J 4 bases, with 11 bases left between them. CDR1 and CDR2 (germline): GTSNPN, SVGIG (reference sequence). CDR3 in DNA: TGTGCCTGGGCCGGGACACTCACCGGGGAGCTGTTTTTT. This sequence encodes CAWAGTLTGELFF.

In DNA form, the CDR3 reads TGTGCCATCAGTGAGTCGCCTGGGAGCTCCTACAATGAGCAGTTCTTC. The encoded protein is CAISESPGSSYNEQFF. V is TRBV10-3 and J is TRBJ2-1; tentative D call: TRBD2 (5 bases). The CDR3 has 16 residues. Between the trimmed V and J ends, which lost 0 bases and 0 bases, there was a span of 9 bases. Germline V gives CDR1 ENHRY, CDR2 SYGVKD.

The V and J genes are TRBV7-6 and TRBJ1-3, with 10 positions matching TRBD1. After removal of 5 bases from V and 2 bases from J, the junction contained 9 bases not matched to a gene. The CDR3 covers 17 residues. CDR1 and CDR2 from the germline V gene are SGHVS and FNYEAQ. The CDR3 coding sequence is TGTGCCAGCAGCCCATTCACCGGGACAGGGGCTGGAAACACCATATATTTT. This codes for CASSPFTGTGAGNTIYF.

The chain has TRBV7-6 and TRBJ2-6, with a weak D call TRBD2 (6 bases). The CDR3 runs 19 residues. The germline V and J ends were trimmed by 5 bases and 4 bases, with 24 bases remaining between them. Per the germline V gene, CDR1 is SGHVS and CDR2 is FNYEAQ. CDR3: CASSDPRGGEVAGANVLTF. The CDR3 nucleotides are TGTGCCAGCAGCGACCCCCGGGGAGGTGAGGTTGCCGGGGCCAACGTCCTGACTTTC.

CDR3 sequence (DNA): TGTGCCAGCAGCCCCCCCGGGGGATCGCGGGAGCAGTACTTC. Its translation: CASSPPGGSREQYF. The genes are TRBV9 and TRBJ2-7; the D gene is possibly TRBD2 (6 bases). With 4 bases removed from V and 7 bases from J, the gap between germline ends came to 18 bases. Germline V lookup: CDR1 SGDLS, CDR2 YYNGEE. This CDR3 comprises 14 residues.

The J gene is TRBJ1-6, the V gene TRBV11-1; D ambiguous. The germline CDR1 and CDR2 sequences are SGHAT and FQDESV (reference sequence). Trimming left V 5 bases short and J 9 bases short, with 11 bases between. The CDR3 runs 13 residues. The CDR3 sequence is CASSRLGGSPLHF. CDR3 DNA: TGTGCCAGCAGCCGACTGGGTGGTTCACCCCTCCACTTT.

The chain carries TRBV18 and TRBJ1-1, with 7 positions matching TRBD1. Germline trimming cut 2 bases from V and 5 bases from J; bases unmatched to any gene: 5. The CDR3 is 14 residues long. From germline, CDR1 is KGHSH and CDR2 LQKENI. The CDR3 DNA reads TGTGCCAGCTCACCAAAGGGGGCGGAGACTGAAGCTTTCTTT. Protein product: CASSPKGAETEAFF. Variable domain in full (rest from reference TRBV18 and TRBJ1-1): NAGVMQNPRHLVRRRGQEARLRCSPMKGHSHVYWYRQLPEEGLKFMVYLQKENIIDESGMPKERFSAEFPKEGPSILRIQQVVRGDSAAYFCASSPKGAETEAFFGQGTRLTVV.

This clone appeared a single time. The chain recombines TRBV5-6 with TRBJ2-2, with TRBD1 identical over 11 bases. Unmatched junction bases numbered 5, after V lost 4 bases and J lost 3 bases. Germline V gene data show CDR1 as SGHDT and CDR2 as YYEEEE. The CDR3 contains 16 residues. The CDR3, as DNA: TGTGCCAGCAGCCAGGACAGGGGGCGTGACACCGGGGAGCTGTTTTTT. Encoded protein: CASSQDRGRDTGELFF.

The chain couples TRBV25-1 to TRBJ1-3, with 9 positions matching TRBD1. The trim removed 2 bases at V and 1 base at J, leaving 3 bases unmatched. Germline values: CDR1 MGHDK, CDR2 SYGVNS. The CDR3 runs 16 residues. CDR3 protein: CASSELQGASGNTIYF. CDR3 DNA: TGTGCCAGCAGTGAACTACAGGGGGCATCTGGAAACACCATATATTTT.

The genes are TRBV7-8 and TRBJ1-2; 7 bases match TRBD1. This CDR3 contains 15 residues. Germline trimming cut 5 bases from V and 4 bases from J; bases unmatched to any gene: 10. From germline, CDR1 is SGHVS and CDR2 FQNEAQ. The CDR3 sequence is CASSRRQGSLYGYTF. The CDR3, as DNA: TGTGCCAGCAGCCGTCGACAGGGCTCACTCTATGGCTACACCTTC.

CDR3 sequence: CASSLVGTGFTYGYTF. As DNA, the CDR3 is TGCGCCAGCAGCTTGGTGGGGACAGGGTTCACCTATGGCTACACCTTC. The rearrangement links TRBV5-1 to TRBJ1-2; 9 bases match TRBD1. This CDR3 contains 16 residues. Per the germline V gene, CDR1 is SGHRS and CDR2 is YFSETQ. V was clipped by 0 bases and J by 4 bases; unmatched bases: 7.